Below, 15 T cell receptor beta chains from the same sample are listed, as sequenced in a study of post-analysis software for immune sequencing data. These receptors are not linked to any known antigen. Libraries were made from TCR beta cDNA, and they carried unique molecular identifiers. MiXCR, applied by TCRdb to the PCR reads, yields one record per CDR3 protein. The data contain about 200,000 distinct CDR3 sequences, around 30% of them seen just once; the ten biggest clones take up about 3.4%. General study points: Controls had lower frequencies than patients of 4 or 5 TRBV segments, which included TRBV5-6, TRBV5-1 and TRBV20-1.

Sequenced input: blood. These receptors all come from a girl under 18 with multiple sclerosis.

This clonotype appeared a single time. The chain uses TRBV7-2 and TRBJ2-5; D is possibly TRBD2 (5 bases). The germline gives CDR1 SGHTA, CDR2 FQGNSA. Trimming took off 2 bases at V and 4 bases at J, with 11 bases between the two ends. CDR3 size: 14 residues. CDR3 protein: CASSLTGVGETQYF. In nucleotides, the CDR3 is TGTGCCAGCAGCTTAACCGGGGTAGGAGAGACCCAGTACTTC.

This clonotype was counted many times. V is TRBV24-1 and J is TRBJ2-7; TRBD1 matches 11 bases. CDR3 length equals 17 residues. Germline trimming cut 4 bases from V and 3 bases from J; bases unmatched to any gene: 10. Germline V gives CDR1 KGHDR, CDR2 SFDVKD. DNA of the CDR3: TGTGCCACCAGTGACCCTTTGGGGGACAGGGGGTACTACGAGCAGTACTTC. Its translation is CATSDPLGDRGYYEQYF.

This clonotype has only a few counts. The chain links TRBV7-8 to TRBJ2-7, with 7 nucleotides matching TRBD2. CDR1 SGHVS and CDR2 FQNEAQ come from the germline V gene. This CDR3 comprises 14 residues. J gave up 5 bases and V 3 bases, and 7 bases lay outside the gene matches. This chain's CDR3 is CASSLSRSGDEQYF. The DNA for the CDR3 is TGTGCCAGCAGCTTGAGTAGGAGCGGGGACGAGCAGTACTTC.

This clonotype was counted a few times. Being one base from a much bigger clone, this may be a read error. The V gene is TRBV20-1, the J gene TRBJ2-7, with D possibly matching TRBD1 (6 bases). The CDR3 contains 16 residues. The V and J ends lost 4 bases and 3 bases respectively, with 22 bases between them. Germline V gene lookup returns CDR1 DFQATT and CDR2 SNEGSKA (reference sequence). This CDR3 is CSATYPGQLRRYEQYF. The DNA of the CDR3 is TGCAGTGCTACCTACCCCGGACAGCTCCGACGCTACGAGCAGTACTTC.

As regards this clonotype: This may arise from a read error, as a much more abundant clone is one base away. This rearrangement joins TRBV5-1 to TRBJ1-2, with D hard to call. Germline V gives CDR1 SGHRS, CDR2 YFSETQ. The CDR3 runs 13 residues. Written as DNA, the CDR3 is TGCACCAGCAGCGGAGGTCCCCTCTATGGCTACACCTTC. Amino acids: CTSSGGPLYGYTF.

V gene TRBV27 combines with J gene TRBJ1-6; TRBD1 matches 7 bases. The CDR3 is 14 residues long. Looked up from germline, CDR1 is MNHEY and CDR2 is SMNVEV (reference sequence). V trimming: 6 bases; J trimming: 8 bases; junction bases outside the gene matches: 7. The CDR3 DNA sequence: TGTGCCAGCAGGTTGACAGGGTGGGATTCACCCCTCCACTTT. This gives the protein CASRLTGWDSPLHF.

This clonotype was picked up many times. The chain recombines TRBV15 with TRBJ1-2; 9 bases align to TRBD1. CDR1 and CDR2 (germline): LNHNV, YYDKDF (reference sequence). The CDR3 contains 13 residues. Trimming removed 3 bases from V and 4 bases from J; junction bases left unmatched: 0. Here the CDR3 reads CATSRDRGYGYTF. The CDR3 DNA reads TGTGCCACCAGCAGGGACAGGGGCTATGGCTACACCTTC.

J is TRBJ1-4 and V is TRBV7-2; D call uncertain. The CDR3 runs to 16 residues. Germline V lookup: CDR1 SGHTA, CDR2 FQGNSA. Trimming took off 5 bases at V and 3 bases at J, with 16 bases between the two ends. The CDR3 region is CASSKSSTVANEKLFF. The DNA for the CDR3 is TGTGCCAGCAGCAAATCATCGACGGTTGCTAATGAAAAACTGTTTTTT.

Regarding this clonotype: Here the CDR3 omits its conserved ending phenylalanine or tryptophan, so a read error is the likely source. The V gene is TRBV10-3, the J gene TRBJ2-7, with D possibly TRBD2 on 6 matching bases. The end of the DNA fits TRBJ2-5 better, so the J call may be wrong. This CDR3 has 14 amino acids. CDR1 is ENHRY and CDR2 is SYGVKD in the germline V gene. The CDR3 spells CAISDLAGRETQYL. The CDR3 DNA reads TGTGCCATCAGTGATCTGGCGGGGCGGGAGACCCAGTACTTA.

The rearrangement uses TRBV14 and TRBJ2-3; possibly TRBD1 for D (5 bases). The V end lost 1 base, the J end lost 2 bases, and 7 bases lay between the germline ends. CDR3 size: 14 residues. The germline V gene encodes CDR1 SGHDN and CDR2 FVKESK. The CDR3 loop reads CASSQGGPTDTQYF. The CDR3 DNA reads TGTGCCAGCAGCCAAGGGGGCCCCACAGATACGCAGTATTTT.

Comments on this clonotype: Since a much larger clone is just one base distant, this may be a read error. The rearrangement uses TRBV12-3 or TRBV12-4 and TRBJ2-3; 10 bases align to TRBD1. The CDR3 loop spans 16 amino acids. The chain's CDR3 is CASSLGDRGLADMQYF. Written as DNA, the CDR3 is TGTGCCAGCAGTTTAGGAGACAGGGGGCTCGCAGATATGCAGTATTTT.

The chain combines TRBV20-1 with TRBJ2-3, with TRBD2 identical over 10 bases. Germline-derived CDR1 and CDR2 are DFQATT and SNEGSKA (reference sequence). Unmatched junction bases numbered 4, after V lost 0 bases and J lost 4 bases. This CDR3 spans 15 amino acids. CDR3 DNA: TGCAGTGCTAGAGATCTAGCGGGGGCCTCAGATACGCAGTATTTT. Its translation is CSARDLAGASDTQYF.

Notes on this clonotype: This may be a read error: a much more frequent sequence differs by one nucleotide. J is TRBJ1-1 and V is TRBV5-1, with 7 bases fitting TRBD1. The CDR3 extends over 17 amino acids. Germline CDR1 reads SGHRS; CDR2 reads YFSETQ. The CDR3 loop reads CASGLGDSSAMNTEAFF. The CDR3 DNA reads TGCGCCAGCGGCTTGGGGGACAGCTCCGCCATGAACACTGAAGCTTTCTTT.

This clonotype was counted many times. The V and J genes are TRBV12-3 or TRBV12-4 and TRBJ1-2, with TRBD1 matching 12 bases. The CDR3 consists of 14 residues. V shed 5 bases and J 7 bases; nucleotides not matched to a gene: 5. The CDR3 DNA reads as TGTGCCAGCAGTCCGGGACAGGGGGCGGGTGGCTACACCTTC. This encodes CASSPGQGAGGYTF.

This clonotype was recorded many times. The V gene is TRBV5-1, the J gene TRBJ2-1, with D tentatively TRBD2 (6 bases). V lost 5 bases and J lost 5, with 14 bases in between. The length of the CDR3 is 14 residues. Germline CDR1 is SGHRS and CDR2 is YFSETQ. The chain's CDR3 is CASRPPGLNNEQFF. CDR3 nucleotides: TGCGCCAGCAGACCCCCGGGACTGAACAATGAGCAGTTCTTC. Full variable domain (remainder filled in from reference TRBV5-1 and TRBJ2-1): KAGVTQTPRYLIKTRGQQVTLSCSPISGHRSVSWYQQTPGQGLQFLFEYFSETQRNKGNFPGRFSGRQFSNSRSEMNVSTLELGDSALYLCASRPPGLNNEQFFGPGTRLTVL.